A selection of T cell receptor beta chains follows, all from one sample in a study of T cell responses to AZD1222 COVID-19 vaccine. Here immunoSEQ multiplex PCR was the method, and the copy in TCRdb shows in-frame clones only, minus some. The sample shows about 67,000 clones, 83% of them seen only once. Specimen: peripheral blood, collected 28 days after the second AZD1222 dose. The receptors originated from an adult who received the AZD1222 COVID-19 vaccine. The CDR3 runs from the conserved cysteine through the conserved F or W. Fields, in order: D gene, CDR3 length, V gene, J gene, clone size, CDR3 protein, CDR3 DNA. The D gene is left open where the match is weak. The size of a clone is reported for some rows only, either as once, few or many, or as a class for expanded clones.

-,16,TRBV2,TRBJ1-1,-,CASSVLVRGGGTEAFF,TGTGCCAGCAGTGTATTAGTTCGGGGTGGTGGCACTGAAGCTTTCTTT
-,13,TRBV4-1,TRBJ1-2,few,CASSQDQGRGYTF,TGCGCCAGCAGCCAAGATCAGGGTCGAGGCTACACCTTC
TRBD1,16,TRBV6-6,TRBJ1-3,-,CASSFQTGGSGNTIYF,TGTGCCAGCAGTTTCCAGACAGGGGGGTCTGGAAACACCATATATTTT
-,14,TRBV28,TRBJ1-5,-,CASSPLTVNQPQHF,TGTGCCAGCAGTCCCCTGACAGTCAATCAGCCCCAGCATTTT
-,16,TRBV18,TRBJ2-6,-,CASVLTAVSGANVLTF,TGTGCCAGCGTACTGACGGCTGTCTCTGGGGCCAACGTCCTGACTTTC
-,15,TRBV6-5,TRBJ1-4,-,CASSYDRQEGEKLFF,TGTGCCAGCAGTTACGACCGACAGGAGGGAGAAAAACTGTTTTTT
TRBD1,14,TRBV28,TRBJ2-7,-,CASSKGDSFYEQYF,TGTGCCAGCAGTAAGGGGGACAGTTTTTACGAGCAGTACTTC
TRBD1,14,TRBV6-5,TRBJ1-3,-,CASSSDRAGNTIYF,TGTGCCAGCAGTTCGGACAGGGCCGGAAACACCATATATTTT
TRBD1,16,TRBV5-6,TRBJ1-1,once,CASSYGPTGVNTEAFF,TGTGCCAGCAGCTATGGACCAACAGGGGTAAACACTGAAGCTTTCTTT
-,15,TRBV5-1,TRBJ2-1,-,CASSLQQGTYNEQFF,TGCGCCAGCAGCTTGCAGCAGGGAACCTACAATGAGCAGTTCTTC
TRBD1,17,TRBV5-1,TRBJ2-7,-,CASSLVPGQGEGYEQYF,TGCGCCAGCAGCTTGGTTCCGGGACAGGGGGAAGGCTACGAGCAGTACTTC
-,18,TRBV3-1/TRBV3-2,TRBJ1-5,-,CASSHWGGTSYGNQPQHF,TGTGCCAGCAGCCACTGGGGGGGGACGTCATACGGCAATCAGCCCCAGCATTTT
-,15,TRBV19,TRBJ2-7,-,CASSIDGRPLYEQYF,TGTGCCAGTAGTATAGACGGAAGGCCCCTCTACGAGCAGTACTTC
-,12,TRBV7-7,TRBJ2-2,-,CASSPTPGELFF,TGTGCCAGCAGCCCTACCCCCGGGGAGCTGTTTTTT
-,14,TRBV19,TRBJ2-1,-,CASSILTGYNEQFF,TGTGCCAGTAGTATCCTCACAGGTTACAATGAGCAGTTCTTC
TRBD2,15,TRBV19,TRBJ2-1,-,CASSFSGNSYNEQFF,TGTGCCAGTAGTTTTAGCGGGAACTCCTACAATGAGCAGTTCTTC
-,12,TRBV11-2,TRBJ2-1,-,CASSTAYNEQFF,TGTGCCAGCAGCACCGCCTACAATGAGCAGTTCTTC